The clone carrying this T cell receptor (beta chain) was recorded at least ten times. The antigen is undetermined. Germline CDR1 and CDR2: DFQATT and SNEGSKA (reference sequence). V was shortened by 6 bases and J by 8 bases, with 20 bases between the two germline ends. The CDR3 runs 14 residues. The source of the sample is a study of neurological immune-mediated disorders. Whole-study context: Disease course was recorded as relapsing-remitting for about 31 and secondary progressive for about 9% of the roughly 34 multiple sclerosis patients.

The method for making cDNA was 5'RACE, and it used 10-nucleotide random UMIs. TCRdb re-called the 5' RACE reads through MiXCR, storing one row per CDR3 protein. The sample includes 40,000 to 50,000 distinct CDR3 sequences, around 2.5% of them seen just once. Overall study results and limits: The repertoires of 18 of 34 multiple sclerosis patients fell into one related-CDR3 cluster (a possible signature) under phylogenetic grouping.

Material for sequencing was PBMCs. The source is a man aged 30-40 years with multiple sclerosis. The chain joins TRBV20-1 to TRBJ2-1; weak D call: TRBD2 (6 bases). The CDR3 loop is CSAPAAGSRHEQFF. DNA for the CDR3: TGCAGTGCCCCCGCTGCCGGGAGCCGGCATGAGCAGTTCTTC.